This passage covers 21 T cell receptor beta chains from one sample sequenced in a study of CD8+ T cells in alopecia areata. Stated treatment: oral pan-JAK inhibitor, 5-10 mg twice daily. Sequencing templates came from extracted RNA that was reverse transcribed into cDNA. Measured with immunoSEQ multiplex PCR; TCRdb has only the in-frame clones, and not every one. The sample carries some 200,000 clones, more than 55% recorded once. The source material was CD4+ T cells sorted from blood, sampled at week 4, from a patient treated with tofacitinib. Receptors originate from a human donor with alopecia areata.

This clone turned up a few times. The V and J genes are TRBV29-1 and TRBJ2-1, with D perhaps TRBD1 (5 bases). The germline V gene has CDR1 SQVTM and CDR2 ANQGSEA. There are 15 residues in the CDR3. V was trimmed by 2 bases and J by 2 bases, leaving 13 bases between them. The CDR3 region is CSVEKTAKPYNEQFF. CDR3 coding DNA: TGCAGCGTTGAAAAGACAGCGAAACCCTACAATGAGCAGTTCTTC.

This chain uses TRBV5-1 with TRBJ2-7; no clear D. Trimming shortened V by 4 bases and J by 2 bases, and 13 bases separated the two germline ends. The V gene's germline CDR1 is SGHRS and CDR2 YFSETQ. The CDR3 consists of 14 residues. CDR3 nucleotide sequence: TGCGCCAGCAGCCTGGGCCCACCAACCTACGAGCAGTACTTC. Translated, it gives CASSLGPPTYEQYF.

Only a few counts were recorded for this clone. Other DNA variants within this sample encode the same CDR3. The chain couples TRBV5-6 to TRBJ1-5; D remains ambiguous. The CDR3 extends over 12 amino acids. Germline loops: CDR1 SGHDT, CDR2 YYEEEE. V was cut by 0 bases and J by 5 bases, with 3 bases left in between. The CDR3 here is CASSLGDQPQHF. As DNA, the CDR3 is TGTGCCAGCAGCTTGGGCGATCAGCCCCAGCATTTT. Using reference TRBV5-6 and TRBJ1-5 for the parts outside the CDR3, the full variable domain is DAGVTQSPTHLIKTRGQQVTLRCSPKSGHDTVSWYQQALGQGPQFIFQYYEEEERQRGNFPDRFSGHQFPNYSSELNVNALLLGDSALYLCASSLGDQPQHFGDGTRLSIL.

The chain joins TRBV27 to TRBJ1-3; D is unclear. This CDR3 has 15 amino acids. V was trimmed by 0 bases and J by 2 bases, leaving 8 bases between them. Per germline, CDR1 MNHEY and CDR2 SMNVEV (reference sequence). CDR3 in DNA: TGTGCCAGCAGTTTATCCAGGCTACCTGGAAACACCATATATTTT. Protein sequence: CASSLSRLPGNTIYF.

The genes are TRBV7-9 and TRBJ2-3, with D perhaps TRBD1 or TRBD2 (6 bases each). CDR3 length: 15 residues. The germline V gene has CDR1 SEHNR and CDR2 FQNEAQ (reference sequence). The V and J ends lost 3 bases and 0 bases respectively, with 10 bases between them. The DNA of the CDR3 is TGTGCCAGCAGCTTCGGGGGCCCGAGCACAGATACGCAGTATTTT. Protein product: CASSFGGPSTDTQYF.

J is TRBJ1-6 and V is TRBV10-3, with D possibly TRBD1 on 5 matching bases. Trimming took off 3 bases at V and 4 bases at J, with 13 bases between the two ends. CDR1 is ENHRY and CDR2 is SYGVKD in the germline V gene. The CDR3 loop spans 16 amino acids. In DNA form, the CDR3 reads TGTGCCATCAGTGACCCGGGGGGGGTATATAATTCACCCCTCCACTTT. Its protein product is CAISDPGGVYNSPLHF.

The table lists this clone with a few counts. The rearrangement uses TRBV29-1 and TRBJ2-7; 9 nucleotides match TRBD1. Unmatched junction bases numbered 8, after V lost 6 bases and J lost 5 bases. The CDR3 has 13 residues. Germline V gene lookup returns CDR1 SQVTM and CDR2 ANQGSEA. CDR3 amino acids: CSVLQGAAHEQYF. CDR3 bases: TGCAGCGTGTTACAGGGGGCGGCCCACGAGCAGTACTTC.

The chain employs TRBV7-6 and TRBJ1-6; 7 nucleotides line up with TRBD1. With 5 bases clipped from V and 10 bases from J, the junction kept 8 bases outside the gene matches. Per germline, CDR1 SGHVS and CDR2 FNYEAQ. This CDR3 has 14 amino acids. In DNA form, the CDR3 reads TGTGCCAGCAGCCCGCGGGACAGACGGTCACCCCTCCACTTT. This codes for CASSPRDRRSPLHF.

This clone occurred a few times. The CDR3 region is CASSQRVPGPLDTGELFF. DNA of the CDR3: TGCGCCAGCAGCCAAAGGGTTCCTGGACCGCTCGACACCGGGGAGCTGTTTTTT. V usage is TRBV4-1 and J usage is TRBJ2-2; D is uncertain. V lost 2 bases, J lost 3 bases, and 19 bases lay in between. The CDR3 runs to 18 residues. From germline, CDR1 is MGHRA and CDR2 YSYEKL.

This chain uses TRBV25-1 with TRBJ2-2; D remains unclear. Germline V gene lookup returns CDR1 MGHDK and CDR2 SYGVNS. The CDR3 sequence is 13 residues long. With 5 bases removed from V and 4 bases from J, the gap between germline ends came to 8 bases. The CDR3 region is CASSHDGTGELFF. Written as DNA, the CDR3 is TGTGCCAGCAGTCACGACGGCACCGGGGAGCTGTTTTTT.

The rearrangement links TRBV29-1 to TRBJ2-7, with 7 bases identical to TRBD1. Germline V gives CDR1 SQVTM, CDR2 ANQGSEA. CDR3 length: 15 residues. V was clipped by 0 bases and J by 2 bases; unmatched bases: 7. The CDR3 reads CSVEDPLDRTYEQYF. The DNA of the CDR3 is TGCAGCGTTGAAGATCCGCTGGACAGGACCTACGAGCAGTACTTC.

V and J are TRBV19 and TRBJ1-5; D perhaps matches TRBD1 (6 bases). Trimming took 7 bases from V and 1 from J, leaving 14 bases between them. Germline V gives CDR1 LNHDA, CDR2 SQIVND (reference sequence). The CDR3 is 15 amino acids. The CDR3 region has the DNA TGTGCCAGTACCGTGGGGCAGGGGAGCAATCAGCCCCAGCATTTT. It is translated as CASTVGQGSNQPQHF.

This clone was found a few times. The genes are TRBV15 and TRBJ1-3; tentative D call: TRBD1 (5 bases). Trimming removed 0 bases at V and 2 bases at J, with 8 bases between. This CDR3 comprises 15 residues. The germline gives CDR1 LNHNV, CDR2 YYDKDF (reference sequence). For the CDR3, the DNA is TGTGCCACCAGCAGAGATTCGGGGGCTGGAAACACCATATATTTT. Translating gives CATSRDSGAGNTIYF.

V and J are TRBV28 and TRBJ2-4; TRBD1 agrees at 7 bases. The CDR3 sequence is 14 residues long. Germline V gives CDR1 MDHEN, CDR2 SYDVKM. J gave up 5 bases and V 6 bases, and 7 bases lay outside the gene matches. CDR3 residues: CASSATGVENIQYF. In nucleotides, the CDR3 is TGTGCCAGCAGCGCTACAGGGGTGGAAAACATTCAGTACTTC.

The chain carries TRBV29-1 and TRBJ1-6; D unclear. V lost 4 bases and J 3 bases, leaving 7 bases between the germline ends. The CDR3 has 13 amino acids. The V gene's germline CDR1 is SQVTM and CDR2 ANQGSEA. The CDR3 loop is CSVGDHYNSPLHF. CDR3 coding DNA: TGCAGCGTTGGGGATCACTATAATTCACCCCTCCACTTT.

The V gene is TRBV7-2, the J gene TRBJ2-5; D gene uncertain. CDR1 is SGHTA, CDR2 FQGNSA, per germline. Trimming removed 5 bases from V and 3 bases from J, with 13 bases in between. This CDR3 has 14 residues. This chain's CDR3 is CASSLDPREETQYF. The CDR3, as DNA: TGTGCCAGCAGCCTAGATCCTCGGGAAGAGACCCAGTACTTC.

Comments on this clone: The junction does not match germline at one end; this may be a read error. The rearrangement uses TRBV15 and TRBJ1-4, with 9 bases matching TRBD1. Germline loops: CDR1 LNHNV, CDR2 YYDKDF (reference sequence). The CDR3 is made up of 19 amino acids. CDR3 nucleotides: TGTGCCACCAGCGACGATTGGACAGGGGATCACCCAACTATTGAAAAACTGTTTTTT. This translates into CATSDDWTGDHPTIEKLFF.

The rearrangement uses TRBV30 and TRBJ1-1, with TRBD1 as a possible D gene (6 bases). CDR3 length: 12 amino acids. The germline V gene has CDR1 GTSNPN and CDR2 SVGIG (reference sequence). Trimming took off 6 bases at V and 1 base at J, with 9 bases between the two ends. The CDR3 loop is CACSQGNTEAFF. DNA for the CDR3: TGTGCCTGCTCACAGGGGAACACTGAAGCTTTCTTT. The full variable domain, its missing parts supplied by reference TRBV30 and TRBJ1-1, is SQTIHQWPATLVQPVGSPLSLECTVEGTSNPNLYWYRQAAGRGLQLLFYSVGIGQISSEVPQNLSASRPQDRQFILSSKKLLLSDSGFYLCACSQGNTEAFFGQGTRLTVV.

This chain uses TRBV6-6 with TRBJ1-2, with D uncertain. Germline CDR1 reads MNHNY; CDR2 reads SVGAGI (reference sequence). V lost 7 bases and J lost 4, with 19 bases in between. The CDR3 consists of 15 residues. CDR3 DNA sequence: TGTGCCAGCATCCTCGATCCTGACTCGTCCTATGGCTACACCTTC. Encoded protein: CASILDPDSSYGYTF.

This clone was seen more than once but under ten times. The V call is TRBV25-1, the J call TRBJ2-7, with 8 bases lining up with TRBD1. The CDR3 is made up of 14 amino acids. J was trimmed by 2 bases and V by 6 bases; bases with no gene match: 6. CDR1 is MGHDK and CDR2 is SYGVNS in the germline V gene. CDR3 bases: TGTGCCAGCAGGCGGGACAGGCCACCCTACGAGCAGTACTTC. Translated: CASRRDRPPYEQYF.

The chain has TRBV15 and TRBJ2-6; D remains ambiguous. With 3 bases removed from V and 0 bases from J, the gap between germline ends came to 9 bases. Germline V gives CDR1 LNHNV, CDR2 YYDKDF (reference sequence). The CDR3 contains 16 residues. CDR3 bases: TGTGCCACCAGCAGGTCTTGGATCTCTGGGGCCAACGTCCTGACTTTC. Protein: CATSRSWISGANVLTF.